Listed here are 32 T cell receptor beta chains from one sample, sequenced in a study of OX40 agonist ivuxolimab in advanced cancers. Library preparation used the immunoSEQ multiplex PCR assay. Drawn from immuneACCESS, this table holds only the in-frame rearrangements with V and J called that TCRdb kept. Clones are partly lost; checked studies trace under half to an unresolved V gene and leave the rest unexplained. Within this sample are tens of thousands of clones, with 84% of them counted one time only. The top ten constitute around 27% of the sample. Sequenced here: CD4+ or CD8+ T cells sorted from blood, sampled in a trial of the OX40 agonist ivuxolimab. All receptors come from an adult with an advanced solid tumor such as melanoma, head and neck, liver or kidney cancer.

The chain uses TRBV4-2 and TRBJ2-1, with 9 bases that match TRBD2. The germline V gene has CDR1 LGHNA and CDR2 YNFKEQ. The CDR3 runs to 17 residues. Trimming at V came to 1 base and at J to 8 bases, leaving 12 bases not matched to a gene. The CDR3 DNA reads as TGTGCCAGCAGCCAAGCCCCCTCTGCGGGGGGGGAGTATGAGCAGTTCTTC. Residues: CASSQAPSAGGEYEQFF.

J is TRBJ2-7 and V is TRBV27; D possibly corresponds to TRBD1 (6 bases). Trimming took off 1 base at V and 7 bases at J, with 8 bases between the two ends. The CDR3 loop spans 12 amino acids. Germline V lookup: CDR1 MNHEY, CDR2 SMNVEV (reference sequence). The CDR3 reads CASSLYGTEQYF. The CDR3 nucleotides read TGTGCCAGCAGTTTATACGGGACAGAGCAGTACTTC.

For the CDR3, the DNA is TGTGCCAGCAGGCTGGTGCCTATGAACACCGGGGAGCTGTTTTTT. This sequence encodes CASRLVPMNTGELFF. The chain couples TRBV2 to TRBJ2-2, with D uncertain. In germline, CDR1 is SNHLY, CDR2 FYNNEI. Trimming removed 6 bases at V and 1 base at J, with 12 bases between. This CDR3 region has 15 residues.

The V and J genes are TRBV7-9 and TRBJ2-3; maybe TRBD2 (5 bases). The CDR3 length is 17 residues. The germline V gene encodes CDR1 SEHNR and CDR2 FQNEAQ (reference sequence). V gave up 2 bases and J gave up 1 base, with 16 bases separating them. The CDR3 loop reads CASSLQLGSEGTDTQYF. Here the CDR3 DNA reads TGTGCCAGCAGCTTACAGTTGGGTAGCGAAGGCACAGATACGCAGTATTTT.

This clone has just one count. CDR3 coding DNA: TGCGCCAGCAGCCAAGAGACCAGGGTGAACACTGAAGCTTTCTTT. It specifies CASSQETRVNTEAFF. The chain uses TRBV4-3 and TRBJ1-1; TRBD1 might be the D (5 bases). Germline-derived CDR1 and CDR2 are LGHNA and YSLEER. V lost 0 bases, J lost 0 bases, and 8 bases lay in between. The CDR3 totals 15 residues.

The chain joins TRBV5-1 to TRBJ2-1, with D tentatively TRBD1 (5 bases). CDR1 and CDR2 from the germline V gene are SGHRS and YFSETQ. Trimming took off 1 base at V and 8 bases at J, with 13 bases between the two ends. This CDR3 contains 14 residues. The CDR3 region has the DNA TGCGCCAGCAGCTTGAGGTCGACAGTTGATGAGCAGTTCTTC. Protein: CASSLRSTVDEQFF.

V gene TRBV10-2 combines with J gene TRBJ2-3; D not certain. V gave up 3 bases and J gave up 0 bases, with 1 base separating them. Germline CDR1 and CDR2: WSHSY and SAAADI. This CDR3 is 12 amino acids long. The CDR3 bases are TGCGCCAGCAGTGACAGCACAGATACGCAGTATTTT. The encoded protein is CASSDSTDTQYF.

The gene calls are TRBV7-6 and TRBJ2-5; D perhaps matches TRBD1 (6 bases). Germline V lookup: CDR1 SGHVS, CDR2 FNYEAQ. With 5 bases removed from V and 4 bases from J, the gap between germline ends came to 17 bases. This CDR3 has 15 amino acids. As DNA, the CDR3 is TGTGCCAGCAGCCCCCTAATGGGGGCAGGAGAGACCCAGTACTTC. It translates to CASSPLMGAGETQYF.

The chain employs TRBV30 and TRBJ1-1; D uncertain. Germline CDR1 reads GTSNPN; CDR2 reads SVGIG (reference sequence). Trimming pared 4 bases from V and 1 base from J, leaving 7 bases between. The CDR3 length is 12 residues. The CDR3 region has the DNA TGTGCCTGGAACCCGGGGAACACTGAAGCTTTCTTT. Protein product: CAWNPGNTEAFF.

The chain joins TRBV30 to TRBJ2-5; D unresolved. V was trimmed by 2 bases and J by 1 base, leaving 14 bases between them. Germline values: CDR1 GTSNPN, CDR2 SVGIG (reference sequence). CDR3 length equals 15 residues. For the CDR3, the DNA is TGTGCCTGGAGTCCCCCCAAGGCGGTCCAAGAGACCCAGTACTTC. It yields the protein CAWSPPKAVQETQYF.

The chain joins TRBV7-2 to TRBJ2-2, with 9 bases lining up with TRBD1. CDR3 length equals 15 residues. V was pared by 4 bases and J by 6 bases, with 6 bases of the junction left unmatched. Germline CDR1 reads SGHTA; CDR2 reads FQGNSA. The CDR3 loop reads CASSSLGQGSGELFF. The CDR3 DNA is TGTGCCAGCAGCTCCTTAGGACAGGGGTCCGGGGAGCTGTTTTTT.

Details on this clone: Other DNA sequences in the same sample also yield this CDR3. The chain couples TRBV5-1 to TRBJ2-1; D perhaps matches TRBD2 (6 bases). There are 13 residues in the CDR3. V lost 2 bases and J lost 5, with 8 bases in between. Germline lookup yields CDR1 SGHRS and CDR2 YFSETQ. CDR3 sequence reads: CASSFGGNNEQFF. The CDR3 DNA reads as TGCGCCAGCAGCTTTGGCGGGAACAATGAGCAGTTCTTC.

The chain carries TRBV20-1 and TRBJ1-1; D unclear. Germline V gene data show CDR1 as DFQATT and CDR2 as SNEGSKA (reference sequence). The CDR3 loop spans 11 amino acids. Trimming pared 0 bases from V and 6 bases from J, leaving 5 bases between. The CDR3 nucleotides are TGCAGTGCTAGAGATGCCCCTGAAGCTTTCTTT. It is translated as CSARDAPEAFF.

CDR3 amino acids: CASRVGLAGFYEQYF. Here the CDR3 DNA reads TGTGCCAGCAGGGTTGGACTAGCGGGTTTCTACGAGCAGTACTTC. The chain joins TRBV2 to TRBJ2-7; TRBD2 agrees at 11 bases. V shed 6 bases and J 3 bases; nucleotides not matched to a gene: 7. CDR3 size: 15 residues. Germline V gene sequence: CDR1 SNHLY, CDR2 FYNNEI.

This chain links TRBV5-1 with TRBJ2-2, with D perhaps TRBD1 (6 bases). The CDR3 runs 17 residues. Germline V gene sequence: CDR1 SGHRS, CDR2 YFSETQ. V was trimmed by 0 bases and J by 6 bases, leaving 18 bases between them. CDR3: CASSLGPVFTGSGELFF. The CDR3 region has the DNA TGCGCCAGCAGCTTGGGGCCCGTATTCACAGGGTCCGGGGAGCTGTTTTTT. The complete variable domain, with remaining parts taken from reference TRBV5-1 and TRBJ2-2, reads KAGVTQTPRYLIKTRGQQVTLSCSPISGHRSVSWYQQTPGQGLQFLFEYFSETQRNKGNFPGRFSGRQFSNSRSEMNVSTLELGDSALYLCASSLGPVFTGSGELFFGEGSRLTVL.

This chain joins TRBV5-6 and TRBJ2-1; 7 bases agree with TRBD2. Looked up from germline, CDR1 is SGHDT and CDR2 is YYEEEE. The CDR3 contains 16 residues. The V and J ends lost 0 bases and 4 bases, in that order; junction bases with no gene match: 7. CDR3 nucleotides: TGTGCCAGCAGCTTGGAGGTGCTAGCGGCTTACAATGAGCAGTTCTTC. The encoded protein is CASSLEVLAAYNEQFF.

This chain uses TRBV10-3 with TRBJ2-5; D may be TRBD1 or TRBD2 (5 bases each). Trimming pared 10 bases from V and 7 bases from J, leaving 16 bases between. The CDR3 sequence is 12 residues long. Germline lookup yields CDR1 ENHRY and CDR2 SYGVKD. CDR3 bases: TGTGCCACCTGGGACGGATCGGGGACCCAGTACTTC. Amino acid sequence: CATWDGSGTQYF.

The chain carries TRBV7-9 and TRBJ1-2; D is undetermined. Trimming cost V 1 base and J 8 bases, with 20 bases left between them. Germline values: CDR1 SEHNR, CDR2 FQNEAQ (reference sequence). The CDR3 is 16 residues long. CDR3 sequence (DNA): TGTGCCAGCAGCTTAGTGTTCCTTGTCGGAGGGAAGGGCTACACCTTC. As protein: CASSLVFLVGGKGYTF. The variable domain in full, completed from reference TRBV7-9 and TRBJ1-2, reads DTGVSQNPRHKITKRGQNVTFRCDPISEHNRLYWYRQTLGQGPEFLTYFQNEAQLEKSRLLSDRFSAERPKGSFSTLEIQRTEQGDSAMYLCASSLVFLVGGKGYTFGSGTRLTVV.

This chain joins TRBV2 and TRBJ1-1; a possible D gene is TRBD1 (5 bases). V was trimmed by 3 bases and J by 2 bases, leaving 10 bases between them. This CDR3 region has 14 residues. Germline V gives CDR1 SNHLY, CDR2 FYNNEI. In DNA, the CDR3 is TGTGCCAGCAGTGAGCAGGGTGGAAACACTGAAGCTTTCTTT. Amino acids: CASSEQGGNTEAFF.

The rearrangement uses TRBV2 and TRBJ1-5; perhaps TRBD1 as D (5 bases). In germline, CDR1 is SNHLY, CDR2 FYNNEI. CDR3 length: 13 residues. Trimming took off 6 bases at V and 6 bases at J, with 12 bases between the two ends. CDR3 DNA: TGTGCCAGCAGGGCACGGGGGAGTCAGCCCCAGCATTTT. This codes for CASRARGSQPQHF.

This rearrangement joins TRBV19 to TRBJ2-7; no definite D call. This CDR3 contains 13 residues. Germline V gene sequence: CDR1 LNHDA, CDR2 SQIVND (reference sequence). The ends were cut back, 2 bases at V and 6 bases at J, with 11 bases in the middle. CDR3 amino acids: CASSIKPGTEQYF. The CDR3 bases are TGTGCCAGTAGTATAAAACCTGGAACCGAGCAGTACTTC.

The J gene is TRBJ2-4, the V gene TRBV9; 8 positions agree with TRBD2. J gave up 0 bases and V 8 bases, and 13 bases lay outside the gene matches. CDR1 and CDR2 (germline): SGDLS, YYNGEE. This CDR3 region has 17 residues. The CDR3 protein is CARPGGDDALAKNIQYF. For the CDR3, the DNA is TGTGCCAGACCGGGAGGGGACGATGCTCTAGCCAAAAACATTCAGTACTTC.

V and J are TRBV7-2 and TRBJ1-5; D unresolved. The germline V and J ends were trimmed by 4 bases and 4 bases, with 5 bases remaining between them. The CDR3 extends over 12 amino acids. From germline, CDR1 is SGHTA and CDR2 FQGNSA. CDR3 sequence (DNA): TGTGCCAGCAGCTCGCCAAATCAGCCCCAGCATTTT. Translating it yields CASSSPNQPQHF.

The chain couples TRBV7-9 to TRBJ2-7; weak D call: TRBD1 (5 bases). Trimming removed 5 bases from V and 7 bases from J, with 18 bases in between. The CDR3 spans 14 residues. From germline, CDR1 is SEHNR and CDR2 FQNEAQ (reference sequence). CDR3 nucleotide sequence: TGTGCCAGCAGCCAGCCCTCGGCAGGGCAGGAGCAGTACTTC. Translation: CASSQPSAGQEQYF.

The genes are TRBV11-2 and TRBJ2-7; D uncertain. V gave up 0 bases and J gave up 3 bases, with 12 bases separating them. CDR1 SGHAT and CDR2 FQNNGV come from the germline V gene. CDR3 length: 15 amino acids. The CDR3 reads CASSLDLPTYYEQYF. In DNA, the CDR3 is TGTGCCAGCAGCTTAGATCTGCCCACCTACTACGAGCAGTACTTC.

The chain uses TRBV18 and TRBJ2-1; 9 bases map to TRBD2. The CDR3 length is 15 residues. Trimming took 3 bases from V and 6 from J; bases not matched to a gene: 6. CDR1 is KGHSH, CDR2 LQKENI, per germline. CDR3 nucleotides: TGTGCCAGCTCACCCAGGCTAGCGGGATTCAATGAGCAGTTCTTC. The encoded protein is CASSPRLAGFNEQFF.

The CDR3 here is CSVEEVQRTGADTGELFF. CDR3 nucleotide sequence: TGCAGCGTTGAAGAGGTTCAACGGACAGGGGCGGACACCGGGGAGCTGTTTTTT. This sequence joins TRBV29-1 and TRBJ2-2; 9 nucleotides agree with TRBD1. CDR1 is SQVTM and CDR2 is ANQGSEA in the germline V gene. This CDR3 has 18 amino acids. J was trimmed by 3 bases and V by 0 bases; bases with no gene match: 11.

The V gene is TRBV28, the J gene TRBJ1-1; 10 nucleotides match TRBD1. Per the germline V gene, CDR1 is MDHEN and CDR2 is SYDVKM. Germline trimming cut 3 bases from V and 8 bases from J; bases unmatched to any gene: 3. CDR3 length: 13 residues. The CDR3 loop reads CASSLLGQGEAFF. The CDR3, as DNA: TGTGCCAGCAGTTTGCTGGGACAGGGGGAAGCTTTCTTT. Full variable domain (rest looked up from reference TRBV28 and TRBJ1-1): DVKVTQSSRYLVKRTGEKVFLECVQDMDHENMFWYRQDPGLGLRLIYFSYDVKMKEKGDIPEGYSVSREKKERFSLILESASTNQTSMYLCASSLLGQGEAFFGQGTRLTVV.

The chain uses TRBV19 and TRBJ1-6, with 7 bases fitting TRBD1. With 5 bases clipped from V and 8 bases from J, the junction kept 9 bases outside the gene matches. Germline V gene data show CDR1 as LNHDA and CDR2 as SQIVND (reference sequence). This CDR3 spans 15 amino acids. The CDR3 is CASSSRQGGDSPLHF. The DNA for the CDR3 is TGTGCCAGTAGTTCAAGACAGGGTGGTGATTCACCCCTCCACTTT.

The chain combines TRBV7-9 with TRBJ2-5; D is undetermined. The CDR3 has 10 amino acids. Trimming removed 1 base from V and 6 bases from J, with 0 bases in between. Germline-derived CDR1 and CDR2 are SEHNR and FQNEAQ (reference sequence). CDR3 protein: CASSLETQYF. The CDR3, as DNA: TGTGCCAGCAGCTTAGAGACCCAGTACTTC.

The chain links TRBV5-1 to TRBJ1-2, with TRBD1 matching 8 bases. This CDR3 has 15 amino acids. Germline CDR1 is SGHRS and CDR2 is YFSETQ. Trimming removed 0 bases from V and 6 bases from J; junction bases left unmatched: 7. For the CDR3, the DNA is TGCGCCAGCAGCTTGGTGGGGGACAGGCCAAATGGCTACACCTTC. It codes for CASSLVGDRPNGYTF. Full variable domain (outside the CDR3, taken from reference TRBV5-1 and TRBJ1-2): KAGVTQTPRYLIKTRGQQVTLSCSPISGHRSVSWYQQTPGQGLQFLFEYFSETQRNKGNFPGRFSGRQFSNSRSEMNVSTLELGDSALYLCASSLVGDRPNGYTFGSGTRLTVV.

This chain joins TRBV2 and TRBJ1-1; TRBD1 is a possible D gene (5 bases). Germline assignment: CDR1 SNHLY and CDR2 FYNNEI. There are 15 residues in the CDR3. V was clipped by 3 bases and J by 3 bases, with 14 bases between them. This CDR3 reads CASSDGRQMDTEAFF. CDR3 DNA sequence: TGTGCCAGCAGTGACGGCCGACAGATGGACACTGAAGCTTTCTTT. Supplemented by reference TRBV2 and TRBJ1-1, the full variable domain reads EPEVTQTPSHQVTQMGQEVILRCVPISNHLYFYWYRQILGQKVEFLVSFYNNEISEKSEIFDDQFSVERPDGSNFTLKIRSTKLEDSAMYFCASSDGRQMDTEAFFGQGTRLTVV.